This T cell receptor (beta chain) was recorded in a study of cytomegalovirus exposure and HLA in healthy donors. In the PCR, 60 Vbeta and 13 Jbeta primers were used. Profiled with immunoSEQ multiplex PCR; TCRdb holds only in-frame clones, not every one. The sample lists 150,000 to 200,000 clones; less than 90% were seen once. Trimming removed 1 base from V and 5 bases from J, with 17 bases in between. The CDR3 has 16 residues. Germline V gives CDR1 MGHRA, CDR2 YSYEKL. This receptor was taken from a girl between 5 and 17 years old in good health and CMV-seropositive. The sample comprised PBMCs. The J gene is TRBJ2-5, the V gene TRBV4-1, with a possible D match to TRBD2 (7 bases). CDR3 sequence: CASSQVGGGSRETQYF. The CDR3, as DNA: TGCGCCAGCAGCCAAGTGGGAGGGGGATCGCGGGAGACCCAGTACTTC.